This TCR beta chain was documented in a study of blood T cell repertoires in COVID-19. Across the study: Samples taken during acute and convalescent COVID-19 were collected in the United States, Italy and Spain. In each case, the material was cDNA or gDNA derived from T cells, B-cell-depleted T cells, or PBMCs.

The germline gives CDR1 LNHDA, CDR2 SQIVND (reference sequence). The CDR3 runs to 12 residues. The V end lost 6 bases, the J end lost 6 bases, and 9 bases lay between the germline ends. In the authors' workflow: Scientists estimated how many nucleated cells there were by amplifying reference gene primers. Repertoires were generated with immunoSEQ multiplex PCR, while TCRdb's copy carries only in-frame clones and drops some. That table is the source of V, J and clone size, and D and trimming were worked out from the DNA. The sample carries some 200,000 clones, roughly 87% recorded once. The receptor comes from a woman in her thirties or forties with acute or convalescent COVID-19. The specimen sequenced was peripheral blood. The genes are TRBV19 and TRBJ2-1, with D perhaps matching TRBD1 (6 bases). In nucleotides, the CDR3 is TGTGCCAGTAGGGACAGACCCAATGAGCAGTTCTTC. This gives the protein CASRDRPNEQFF.